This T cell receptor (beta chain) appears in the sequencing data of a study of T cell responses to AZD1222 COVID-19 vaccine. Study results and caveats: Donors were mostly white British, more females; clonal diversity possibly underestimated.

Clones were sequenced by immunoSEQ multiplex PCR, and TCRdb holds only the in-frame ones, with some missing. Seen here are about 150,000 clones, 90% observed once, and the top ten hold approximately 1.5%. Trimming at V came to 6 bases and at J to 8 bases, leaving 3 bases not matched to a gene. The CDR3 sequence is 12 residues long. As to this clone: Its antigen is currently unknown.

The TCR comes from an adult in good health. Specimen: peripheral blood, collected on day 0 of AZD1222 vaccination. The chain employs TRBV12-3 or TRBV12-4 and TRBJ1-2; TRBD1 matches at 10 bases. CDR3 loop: CASSGQGVGYTF. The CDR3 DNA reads TGTGCCAGCAGCGGACAGGGGGTAGGCTACACCTTC.